This T cell receptor (beta chain) was recovered during a study of blood T cell repertoires in COVID-19. Study-wide context: Acute and convalescent COVID-19 samples came from the United States, Italy and Spain. Nucleic acid was either cDNA or gDNA, and it came from T cells, B-cell-depleted T cells, or PBMCs.

V was shortened by 6 bases and J by 6 bases, with 15 bases between the two germline ends. The CDR3 has 14 residues. Looked up from germline, CDR1 is MDHEN and CDR2 is SYDVKM. Original processing notes: Reference gene primer amplification gave nucleated cell count estimates. Assay used: immunoSEQ multiplex PCR; TCRdb lists only in-frame clones, some missing. The D gene and trimming were derived from the DNA, and the V and J assignments and clone size from that table. The sample gives 20,000 to 25,000 clones, 89% of which show up once; under 6.5% is in the top ten. V gene TRBV28 combines with J gene TRBJ1-5; D is perhaps TRBD1 (5 bases). Sequenced: peripheral blood. This clonotype originated in a human donor in a cohort sampled during active COVID-19. The CDR3 region has the DNA TGTGCCAGCAGGGTCGAGTGGGGCCGTCAGCCCCAGCATTTT. Its protein product is CASRVEWGRQPQHF.